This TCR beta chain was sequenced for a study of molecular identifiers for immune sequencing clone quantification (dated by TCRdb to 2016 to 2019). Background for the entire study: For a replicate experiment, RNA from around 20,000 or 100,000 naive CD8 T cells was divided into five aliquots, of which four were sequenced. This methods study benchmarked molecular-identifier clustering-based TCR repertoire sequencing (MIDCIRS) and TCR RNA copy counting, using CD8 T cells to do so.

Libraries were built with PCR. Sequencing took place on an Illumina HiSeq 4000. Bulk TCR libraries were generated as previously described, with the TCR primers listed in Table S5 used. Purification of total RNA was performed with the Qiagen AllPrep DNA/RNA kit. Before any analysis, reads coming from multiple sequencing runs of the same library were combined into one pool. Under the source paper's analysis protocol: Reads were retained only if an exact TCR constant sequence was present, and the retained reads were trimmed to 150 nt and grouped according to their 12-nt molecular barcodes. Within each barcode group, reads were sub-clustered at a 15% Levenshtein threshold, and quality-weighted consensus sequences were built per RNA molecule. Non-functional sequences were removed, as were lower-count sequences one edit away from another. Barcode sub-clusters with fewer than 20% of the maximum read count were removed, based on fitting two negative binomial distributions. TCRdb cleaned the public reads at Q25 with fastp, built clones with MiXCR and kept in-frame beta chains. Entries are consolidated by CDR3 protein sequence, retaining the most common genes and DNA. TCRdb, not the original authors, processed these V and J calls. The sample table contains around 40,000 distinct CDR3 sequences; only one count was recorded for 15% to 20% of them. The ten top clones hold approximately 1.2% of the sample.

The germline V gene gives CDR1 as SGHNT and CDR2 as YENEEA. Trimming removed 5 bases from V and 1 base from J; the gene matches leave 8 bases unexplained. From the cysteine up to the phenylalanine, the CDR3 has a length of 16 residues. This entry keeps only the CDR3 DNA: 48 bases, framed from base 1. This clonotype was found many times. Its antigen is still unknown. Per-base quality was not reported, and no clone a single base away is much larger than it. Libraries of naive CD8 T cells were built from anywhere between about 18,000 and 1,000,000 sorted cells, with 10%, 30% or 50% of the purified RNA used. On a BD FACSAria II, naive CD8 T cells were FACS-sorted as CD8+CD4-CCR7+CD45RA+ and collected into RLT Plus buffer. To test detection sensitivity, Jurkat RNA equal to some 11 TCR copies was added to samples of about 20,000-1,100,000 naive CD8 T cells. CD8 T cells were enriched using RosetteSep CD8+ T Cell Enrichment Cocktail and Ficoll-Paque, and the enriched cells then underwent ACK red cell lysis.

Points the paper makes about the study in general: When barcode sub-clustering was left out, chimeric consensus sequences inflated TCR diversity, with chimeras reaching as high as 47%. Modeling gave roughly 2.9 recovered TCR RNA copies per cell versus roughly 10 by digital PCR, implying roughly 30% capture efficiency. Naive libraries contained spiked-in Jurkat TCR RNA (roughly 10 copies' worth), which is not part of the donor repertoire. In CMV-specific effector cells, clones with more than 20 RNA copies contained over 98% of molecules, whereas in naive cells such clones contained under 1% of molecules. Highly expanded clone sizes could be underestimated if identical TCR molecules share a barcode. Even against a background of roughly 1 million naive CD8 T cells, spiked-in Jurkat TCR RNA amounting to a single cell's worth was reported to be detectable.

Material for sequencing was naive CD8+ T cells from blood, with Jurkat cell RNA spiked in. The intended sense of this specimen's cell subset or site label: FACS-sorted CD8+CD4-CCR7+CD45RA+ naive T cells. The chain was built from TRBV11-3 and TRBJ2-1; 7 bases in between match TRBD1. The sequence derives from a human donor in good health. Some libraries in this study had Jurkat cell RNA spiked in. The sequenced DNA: TGTGCCAGCAGCCAAGACAGGGTTGGGTCCTACAATGAGCAGTTCTTC. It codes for CASSQDRVGSYNEQFF.